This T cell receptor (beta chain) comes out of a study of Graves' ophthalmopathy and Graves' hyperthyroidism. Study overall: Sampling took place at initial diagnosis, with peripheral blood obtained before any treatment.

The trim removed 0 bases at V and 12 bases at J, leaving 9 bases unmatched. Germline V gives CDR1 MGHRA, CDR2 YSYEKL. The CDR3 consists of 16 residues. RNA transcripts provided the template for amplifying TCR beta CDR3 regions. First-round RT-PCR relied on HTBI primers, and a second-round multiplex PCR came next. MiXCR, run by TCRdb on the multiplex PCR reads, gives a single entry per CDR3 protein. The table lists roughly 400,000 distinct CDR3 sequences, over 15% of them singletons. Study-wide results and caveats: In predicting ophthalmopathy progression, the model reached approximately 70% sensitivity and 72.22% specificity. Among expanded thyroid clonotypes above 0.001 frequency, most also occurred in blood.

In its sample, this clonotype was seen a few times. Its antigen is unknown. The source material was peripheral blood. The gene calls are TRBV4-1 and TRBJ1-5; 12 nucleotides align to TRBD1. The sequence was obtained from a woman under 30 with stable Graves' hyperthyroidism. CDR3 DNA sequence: TGCGCCAGCAGCCAAGAGCGCCCCGGGACAGGGGGCCACCAGCATTTT. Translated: CASSQERPGTGGHQHF.